Below are 30 T cell receptor beta chains sequenced from a single sample in a study of T cells after yellow fever vaccination (dated by TCRdb to about 2019). Libraries were made using 5' RACE. Instrument on record: Illumina HiSeq 2500. In-frame beta chains were kept once TCRdb had trimmed the public reads at Q25 with fastp and called clones with MiXCR. Entries are consolidated by CDR3 protein sequence, retaining the most common genes and DNA. In this sample the table shows about 13,000 distinct CDR3 sequences, 4.9% of which occur a single time. Roughly 48% of the sample is taken by the ten largest. The treatment or condition tag for this specimen amounts to: live attenuated yellow fever vaccine strain. The specimen comprised PBMCs, either bulk or a sorted T-cell subset (CD4+, CD8+, memory, or dextramer-sorted; not recorded which), sampled 45 days after the yellow fever booster vaccination. The receptors shown here come from a man aged 25-40 years who received the YFV17D yellow fever vaccine.

This clonotype was observed at least ten times. The chain has TRBV7-9 and TRBJ2-3, with D possibly matching TRBD1 (6 bases). Trimming shortened V by 5 bases and J by 6 bases, and 15 bases separated the two germline ends. Germline values: CDR1 SEHNR, CDR2 FQNEAQ (reference sequence). CDR3 size: 14 residues. The CDR3 bases are TGTGCCAGCAGCACAACACAGGGCTCTGATACGCAGTATTTT. This gives the protein CASSTTQGSDTQYF.

This clonotype was seen ten or more times. This chain connects TRBV5-1 to TRBJ2-1; 10 positions agree with TRBD2. This CDR3 is built from 16 residues. Germline trimming cut 3 bases from V and 2 bases from J; bases unmatched to any gene: 5. Germline V CDR1 and CDR2: SGHRS, YFSETQ. The CDR3 region is CASSWYSGGTYNEQFF. The CDR3 DNA sequence: TGCGCCAGCAGCTGGTATAGCGGGGGGACCTACAATGAGCAGTTCTTC.

On this clonotype: At one boundary the junction diverges from the germline segment, which might be a read error. This chain links TRBV12-3 or TRBV12-4 with TRBJ2-4, with TRBD2 identical over 12 bases. This CDR3 comprises 19 residues. As DNA, the CDR3 is TGTGCCATCAGTTTATCACTAGCGGGAGGAGTATGGGGCAAAAACATTCAGTACTTC. Protein product: CAISLSLAGGVWGKNIQYF.

At least ten counts were recorded for this clonotype. CDR3 in amino acids: CASSSTSGRAGNEQFF. The CDR3 coding sequence is TGCGCCAGCAGCTCGACTAGCGGGAGGGCAGGGAATGAGCAGTTCTTC. This rearrangement joins TRBV5-1 to TRBJ2-1; the match to TRBD2 covers 14 bases. The CDR3 extends over 16 amino acids. After removal of 3 bases from V and 7 bases from J, the junction contained 6 bases not matched to a gene. Germline V CDR1 and CDR2: SGHRS, YFSETQ.

This clonotype was found many times. This rearrangement joins TRBV7-8 to TRBJ2-1, with 8 nucleotides matching TRBD2. This CDR3 is built from 17 residues. The trim removed 5 bases at V and 9 bases at J, leaving 18 bases unmatched. Germline values: CDR1 SGHVS, CDR2 FQNEAQ. This CDR3 is CASSQPTGLVKRAEQFF. In nucleotides, the CDR3 is TGTGCCAGCAGCCAACCCACGGGACTAGTAAAACGGGCTGAGCAGTTCTTC.

This clonotype was recorded at least ten times. V and J are TRBV5-4 and TRBJ1-4; D unclear. Trimming took 4 bases from V and 0 from J, leaving 16 bases between them. Germline lookup yields CDR1 SGHNT and CDR2 YYREEE (reference sequence). This CDR3 has 17 amino acids. CDR3 in amino acids: CASSPTRNPATNEKLFF. CDR3 nucleotides: TGTGCCAGCAGCCCCACTCGCAACCCTGCAACTAATGAAAAACTGTTTTTT.

At least ten counts were recorded for this clonotype. The CDR3, as DNA: TGCAGTGCTAGAAGCAGGCCCAATCAGCCCCAGCATTTT. It specifies CSARSRPNQPQHF. This chain links TRBV20-1 with TRBJ1-5; D remains unclear. The germline CDR1 and CDR2 sequences are DFQATT and SNEGSKA (reference sequence). This CDR3 is built from 13 residues. Trimming removed 2 bases from V and 3 bases from J, with 8 bases in between.

This clonotype showed up many times. The chain uses TRBV6-1 and TRBJ2-7, with D tentatively TRBD2 (6 bases). Germline assignment: CDR1 MNHNS and CDR2 SASEGT. V lost 8 bases to trimming and J lost 1 base, with 18 bases between them. The CDR3 consists of 15 residues. CDR3 loop: CASARVAGSSYEQYF. The DNA for the CDR3 is TGTGCCAGCGCCCGGGTGGCGGGAAGTTCCTACGAGCAGTACTTC.

The table lists this clonotype with many counts. V gene TRBV12-3 or TRBV12-4 combines with J gene TRBJ2-7, with 11 nucleotides matching TRBD2. The CDR3 runs 15 residues. The junction had 5 bases not matched to a gene; V was cut back by 5 bases and J by 2 bases. Here the CDR3 DNA reads TGTGCCAGCAGTCAAGCGACTAGCGGGACCTACGAGCAGTACTTC. Translation: CASSQATSGTYEQYF.

This clonotype was found many times. The DNA of the CDR3 is TGTGCCAGCAGTCCGTCAGGGGGCGGAACTGAAGCTTTCTTT. Protein product: CASSPSGGGTEAFF. The chain is built from TRBV12-3 or TRBV12-4 and TRBJ1-1, with 8 bases fitting TRBD1. Trimming took 5 bases from V and 5 from J; bases not matched to a gene: 7. This CDR3 is built from 14 residues.

Ten or more counts support this clonotype. This chain joins TRBV7-2 and TRBJ2-3; 7 positions agree with TRBD2. Unmatched junction bases numbered 7, after V lost 10 bases and J lost 0 bases. Germline V gene lookup returns CDR1 SGHTA and CDR2 FQGNSA. This CDR3 region has 14 residues. The chain's CDR3 is CAINSGSSTDTQYF. In nucleotides, the CDR3 is TGTGCCATCAATAGCGGGTCCAGCACAGATACGCAGTATTTT.

This clonotype came up many times. An end of the junction differs from the germline gene, which may be a read error. The V and J genes are TRBV15 and TRBJ2-1; 13 positions match TRBD2. Germline values: CDR1 LNHNV, CDR2 YYDKDF (reference sequence). The CDR3 is made up of 17 amino acids. The CDR3 spells CATSRTGTSGKYSEQFF. Here the CDR3 DNA reads TGTGCCACCAGCAGAACCGGGACTAGCGGGAAATACAGTGAGCAGTTCTTC.

This clonotype has ten or more counts. V usage is TRBV5-1 and J usage is TRBJ1-5; D is uncertain. Germline V gene sequence: CDR1 SGHRS, CDR2 YFSETQ. V lost 4 bases and J lost 0, with 11 bases in between. The CDR3 sequence is 15 residues long. CDR3 loop: CASSRWFDSNQPQHF. In nucleotides, the CDR3 is TGCGCCAGCAGCCGGTGGTTCGATAGCAATCAGCCCCAGCATTTT.

This clonotype was recorded many times. The CDR3 nucleotides read TGTGCCAGCAGTACCCTTCCGGGACTAGCGTTGTACGAGCAGTACTTC. Its protein product is CASSTLPGLALYEQYF. The J gene is TRBJ2-7, the V gene TRBV27; 10 nucleotides align to TRBD2. Trimming cost V 5 bases and J 4 bases; bases outside gene matches: 11. Germline V gene data show CDR1 as MNHEY and CDR2 as SMNVEV (reference sequence). The CDR3 is made up of 16 amino acids.

The table lists this clonotype with many counts. The chain couples TRBV7-9 to TRBJ1-1; D may be TRBD1 (5 bases). The ends were cut back, 6 bases at V and 8 bases at J, with 25 bases in the middle. This CDR3 has 16 residues. Germline V gene sequence: CDR1 SEHNR, CDR2 FQNEAQ (reference sequence). This CDR3 is CASRLTGDAGPGEAFF. Written as DNA, the CDR3 is TGTGCCAGCAGGCTCACAGGTGATGCAGGTCCTGGGGAAGCTTTCTTT.

This clonotype has a count of ten or more. The genes are TRBV5-1 and TRBJ1-5; 7 bases fit TRBD1. Per the germline V gene, CDR1 is SGHRS and CDR2 is YFSETQ. The CDR3 sequence is 14 residues long. With 4 bases clipped from V and 1 base from J, the junction kept 2 bases outside the gene matches. The CDR3 bases are TGCGCCAGCAGCCCGGACAGGAGCAATCAGCCCCAGCATTTT. It codes for CASSPDRSNQPQHF.

There are many counts of this clonotype. The rearrangement links TRBV7-6 to TRBJ1-4; 10 bases map to TRBD1. Germline V gene data show CDR1 as SGHVS and CDR2 as FNYEAQ. The CDR3 totals 15 residues. V shed 4 bases and J 4 bases; nucleotides not matched to a gene: 3. The CDR3 is CASSSTGGHNEKLFF. The CDR3 region has the DNA TGTGCCAGCAGCTCGACAGGGGGCCATAATGAAAAACTGTTTTTT.

The table lists this clonotype with many counts. V gene TRBV2 combines with J gene TRBJ2-3; a weak D match, TRBD1 (7 bases). Germline values: CDR1 SNHLY, CDR2 FYNNEI. Trimming took off 5 bases at V and 0 bases at J, with 15 bases between the two ends. The CDR3 has 16 residues. CDR3 nucleotides: TGTGCCAGCAGTACGGAGACAGGGACTAGCACAGATACGCAGTATTTT. This gives the protein CASSTETGTSTDTQYF. The full variable domain, completed using reference TRBV2 and TRBJ2-3, is EPEVTQTPSHQVTQMGQEVILRCVPISNHLYFYWYRQILGQKVEFLVSFYNNEISEKSEIFDDQFSVERPDGSNFTLKIRSTKLEDSAMYFCASSTETGTSTDTQYFGPGTRLTVL.

This chain links TRBV3-1 with TRBJ2-2, with 9 nucleotides matching TRBD2. Germline loops: CDR1 LGHDT, CDR2 YNNKEL (reference sequence). The trim removed 11 bases at V and 8 bases at J, leaving 21 bases unmatched. The CDR3 is made up of 17 amino acids. CDR3 DNA sequence: TGTGCCTTCAGCCCCAGGGCCACTAGCGGGCCAGGGGGGGAGCTGTTTTTT. Amino acid sequence: CAFSPRATSGPGGELFF.

This clonotype has a count of ten or more. The chain is built from TRBV9 and TRBJ2-7, with 7 bases identical to TRBD2. The CDR3 runs 12 residues. The germline CDR1 and CDR2 sequences are SGDLS and YYNGEE. V lost 3 bases and J lost 4; bases outside the gene matches: 1. The CDR3: CASSAGGYEQYF. The CDR3 DNA sequence: TGTGCCAGCAGCGCGGGGGGTTACGAGCAGTACTTC.

Ten or more counts support this clonotype. This chain connects TRBV16 to TRBJ2-1; 10 nucleotides agree with TRBD2. With V trimmed by 2 bases and J by 4 bases, 2 bases remained unmatched. The CDR3 consists of 15 residues. Germline V gene sequence: CDR1 KGHSY, CDR2 FQNENV. In DNA, the CDR3 is TGTGCCAGCAGCCAACGGACTAGCGGATACAATGAGCAGTTCTTC. Translating it yields CASSQRTSGYNEQFF.

In this sample, this clonotype turned up many times. V is TRBV9 and J is TRBJ2-2; TRBD1 is a possible D gene (5 bases). Between the trimmed V and J ends, which lost 0 bases and 4 bases, there was a span of 7 bases. The CDR3 consists of 14 residues. The germline gives CDR1 SGDLS, CDR2 YYNGEE. Here the CDR3 DNA reads TGTGCCAGCAGCGTAGAAGGGGTCACCGGGGAGCTGTTTTTT. It specifies CASSVEGVTGELFF.

In this sample, this clonotype turned up many times. The CDR3: CASSVVESSYEQYF. The CDR3 DNA follows: TGTGCCAGCAGCGTAGTCGAGAGCTCCTACGAGCAGTACTTC. V is TRBV9 and J is TRBJ2-7; D uncertain. This CDR3 is built from 14 residues. Germline V CDR1 and CDR2: SGDLS, YYNGEE. V was shortened by 0 bases and J by 0 bases, with 7 bases between the two germline ends.

This clonotype was seen many times. The V call is TRBV11-2, the J call TRBJ2-1; 10 bases match TRBD2. CDR3 length equals 14 residues. In germline, CDR1 is SGHAT, CDR2 FQNNGV. The trim removed 7 bases at V and 5 bases at J, leaving 5 bases unmatched. For the CDR3, the DNA is TGTGCCAGCACGAGGACTAGCGGAAACAATGAGCAGTTCTTC. Amino acid sequence: CASTRTSGNNEQFF.

The table lists this clonotype with many counts. The J gene is TRBJ1-5, the V gene TRBV27; no firm D call. Germline-derived CDR1 and CDR2 are MNHEY and SMNVEV (reference sequence). The CDR3 sequence is 15 residues long. V was clipped by 0 bases and J by 4 bases, with 10 bases between them. CDR3 residues: CASSLSFGWNQPQHF. The DNA for the CDR3 is TGTGCCAGCAGTTTATCCTTCGGTTGGAATCAGCCCCAGCATTTT.

This clonotype was picked up many times. The rearrangement links TRBV7-2 to TRBJ1-1, with a tentative D call TRBD1 (5 bases). V was clipped by 0 bases and J by 10 bases, with 18 bases between them. The CDR3 sequence is 15 residues long. The germline V gene encodes CDR1 SGHTA and CDR2 FQGNSA. The CDR3 DNA reads as TGTGCCAGCAGCTTAGCGCAAGTCAAGGGGCGGGGAGCTTTCTTT. It yields the protein CASSLAQVKGRGAFF.

This clonotype was seen ten or more times. The gene calls are TRBV5-1 and TRBJ2-3, with a weak D call TRBD2 (5 bases). Germline-derived CDR1 and CDR2 are SGHRS and YFSETQ. CDR3 length: 12 amino acids. V lost 0 bases and J 6 bases, leaving 5 bases between the germline ends. The CDR3 DNA sequence: TGCGCCAGCAGCTTGGAGCGGGATACGCAGTATTTT. Protein sequence: CASSLERDTQYF.

At least ten counts were recorded for this clonotype. The rearrangement links TRBV4-3 to TRBJ2-3; D may be TRBD1 (6 bases). Deletions cut 0 bases from V and 3 bases from J, with 13 bases between. Germline CDR1 LGHNA, CDR2 YSLEER. The CDR3 spans 16 residues. The CDR3 reads CASSQDSEGVTDTQYF. CDR3 nucleotides: TGCGCCAGCAGCCAAGATAGCGAGGGGGTTACAGATACGCAGTATTTT.

This clonotype was counted many times. The V gene is TRBV6-2 or TRBV6-3, the J gene TRBJ2-1; no clear D gene. The CDR3 runs to 12 residues. CDR1 and CDR2 (germline): MNHEY, SVGEGT. V lost 4 bases, J lost 10 bases, and 11 bases lay in between. Written as DNA, the CDR3 is TGTGCCAGCAGTTCATGGCGTTGGGAGCAGTTCTTC. It encodes CASSSWRWEQFF.

This clonotype has just a few counts. A much larger clone sits a single nucleotide away, making a read error possible. The DNA for the CDR3 is TGCAGTGCTGTACTAGAGGGAACGGGGGATACGCAGTATTTT. Encoded protein: CSAVLEGTGDTQYF. The chain carries TRBV20-1 and TRBJ2-3; D may be TRBD2 (5 bases). The length of the CDR3 is 14 residues. Trimming cost V 5 bases and J 6 bases, with 18 bases left between them. Per the germline V gene, CDR1 is DFQATT and CDR2 is SNEGSKA (reference sequence).